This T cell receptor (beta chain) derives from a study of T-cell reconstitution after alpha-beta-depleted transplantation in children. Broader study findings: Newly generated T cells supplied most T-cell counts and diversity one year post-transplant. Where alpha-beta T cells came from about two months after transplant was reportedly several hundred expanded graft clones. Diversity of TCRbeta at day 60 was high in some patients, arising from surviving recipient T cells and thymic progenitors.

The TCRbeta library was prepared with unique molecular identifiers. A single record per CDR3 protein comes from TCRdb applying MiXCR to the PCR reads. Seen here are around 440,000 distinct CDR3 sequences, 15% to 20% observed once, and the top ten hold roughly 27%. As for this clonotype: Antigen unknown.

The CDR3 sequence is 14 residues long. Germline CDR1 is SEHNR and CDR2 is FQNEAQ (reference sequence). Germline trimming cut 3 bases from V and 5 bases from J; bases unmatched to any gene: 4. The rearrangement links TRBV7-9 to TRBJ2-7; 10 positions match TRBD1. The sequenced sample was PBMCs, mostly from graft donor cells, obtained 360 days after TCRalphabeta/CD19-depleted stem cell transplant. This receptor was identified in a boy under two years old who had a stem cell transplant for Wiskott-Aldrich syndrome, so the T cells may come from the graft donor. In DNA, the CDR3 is TGTGCCAGCAGCTTCTGGGACAGGGGAGACGAGCAGTACTTC. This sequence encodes CASSFWDRGDEQYF.